This T cell receptor beta chain was obtained from a study of long-term antiretroviral therapy in people with HIV. Researchers report immunoSEQ v3.0 was run at survey level. The protocol was immunoSEQ multiplex PCR, while the TCRdb copy is restricted to in-frame clones and leaves out a portion. The repertoire holds 25,000 to 30,000 clones, nearly 95% seen once, with 5.5% to 7% in the top ten. Each donor provided at least one pre-ART PBMC sample and at least two post-ART PBMC samples. With 3 bases clipped from V and 0 bases from J, the junction kept 1 base outside the gene matches. CDR1 and CDR2 from the germline V gene are SGHTA and FQGNSA. The CDR3 contains 16 residues. Study conclusions and caveats: The range of CDR3 lengths in HIV repertoires proved narrower than that found in controls.

Turning to this clone: Its cognate antigen is unknown.

The genes are TRBV7-2 and TRBJ1-6, with 8 bases identical to TRBD1. The clonotype was recovered from a woman between 40 and 55 years old with HIV. The sample consisted of unsorted PBMCs, taken about 6.7 years after starting antiretroviral therapy. The CDR3, as DNA: TGTGCCAGCAGCTTCGACAGGGGCTCCTATAATTCACCCCTCCACTTT. Its translation is CASSFDRGSYNSPLHF.